These T cell receptor beta chains were read from a single sample in a study of blood T cell repertoires in COVID-19. Repertoires were generated with immunoSEQ multiplex PCR, while TCRdb's copy carries only in-frame clones and drops some. The sample contains fewer than 30,000 clones, approximately 83% of which appear only once. Sequencing used peripheral blood. The origin of the receptors is an elderly woman with COVID-19, enrolled during active disease. Both conserved end residues are trimmed from each CDR3.

v_call	cdr3_aa
TRBV6-5	ASGEGTGNTIY
TRBV25-1	ASSPVGADTQY
TRBV7-9	ASSLDRGTEQY
TRBV21-1	ASSKGRGDFVDSPLH
TRBV4-2	ASSRGTSGYNEQF
TRBV7-9	ASSLMGLEFGDTQY
TRBV11-2	ASSSPTGYNEQF
TRBV6-6	ASIRQGGANYGYT
TRBV5-6	ASSEGTSGYEQY
TRBV5-6	ASSTDGTGGFIQY